This section outlines one T cell receptor beta chain sequence together with its context. Its antigen is currently unknown. This table comes from immunoSEQ multiplex PCR, and its TCRdb copy is limited to in-frame clones, with some not included. Seen here are roughly 320,000 clones, about 86% observed once, and the top ten hold 1.9%. The data are from a study of Ad26.COV2.S vaccination and SARS-CoV-2 variants. Points from the study as a whole: Breadth measured for non-spike TCRs was similar across vaccine and placebo recipients.

Treatment in this sample: some 20 received Ad26.COV2.S at low or high dose, single or two shots; about 5 received placebo; per-sample allocation not given. Samples came from day 63 after the first vaccine or placebo injection. The receptor comes from a person between 18 and 59 years old who received the Ad26.COV2.S COVID-19 vaccine or a placebo. This sample comprised peripheral blood, obtained in a trial of Ad26.COV2.S vaccine versus placebo.

Here the CDR3 reads CASSIGLYTQTSTDTQYF. DNA of the CDR3: TGTGCCAGTAGTATAGGCCTCTATACGCAGACTAGCACAGATACGCAGTATTTT. The V call is TRBV19, the J call TRBJ2-3; D is unclear. Germline CDR1 LNHDA, CDR2 SQIVND (reference sequence). V gave up 1 base and J gave up 0 bases, with 17 bases separating them. The CDR3 contains 18 residues.